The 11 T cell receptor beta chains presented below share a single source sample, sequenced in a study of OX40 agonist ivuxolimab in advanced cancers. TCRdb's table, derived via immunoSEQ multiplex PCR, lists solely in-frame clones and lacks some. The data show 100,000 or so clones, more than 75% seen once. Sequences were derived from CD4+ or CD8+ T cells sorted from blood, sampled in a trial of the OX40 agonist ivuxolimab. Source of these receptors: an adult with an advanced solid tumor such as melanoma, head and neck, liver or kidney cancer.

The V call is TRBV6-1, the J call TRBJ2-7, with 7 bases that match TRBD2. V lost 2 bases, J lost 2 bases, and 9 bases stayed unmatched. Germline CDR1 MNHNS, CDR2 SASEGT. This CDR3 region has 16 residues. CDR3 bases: TGTGCCAGCAGTGAACCCGGGGGGATCCGGACCTACGAGCAGTACTTC. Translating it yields CASSEPGGIRTYEQYF.

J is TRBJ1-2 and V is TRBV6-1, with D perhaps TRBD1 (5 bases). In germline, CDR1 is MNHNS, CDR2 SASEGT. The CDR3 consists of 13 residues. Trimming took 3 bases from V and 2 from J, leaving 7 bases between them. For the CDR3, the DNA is TGTGCCAGCAGTGAGGGACGGAACTATGGCTACACCTTC. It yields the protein CASSEGRNYGYTF.

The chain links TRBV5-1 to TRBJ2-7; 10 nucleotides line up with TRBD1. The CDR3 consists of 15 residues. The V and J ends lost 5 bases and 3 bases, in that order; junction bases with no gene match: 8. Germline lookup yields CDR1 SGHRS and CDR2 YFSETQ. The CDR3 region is CASSSTGTGVYEQYF. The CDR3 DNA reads TGCGCCAGCAGTTCAACCGGGACAGGGGTCTACGAGCAGTACTTC.

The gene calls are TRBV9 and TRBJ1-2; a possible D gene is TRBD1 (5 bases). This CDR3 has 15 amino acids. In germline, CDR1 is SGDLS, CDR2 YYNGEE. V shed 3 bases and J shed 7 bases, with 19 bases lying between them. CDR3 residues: CASSEQGDTLGGYTF. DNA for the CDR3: TGTGCCAGCAGCGAACAAGGGGATACCCTTGGTGGCTACACCTTC.

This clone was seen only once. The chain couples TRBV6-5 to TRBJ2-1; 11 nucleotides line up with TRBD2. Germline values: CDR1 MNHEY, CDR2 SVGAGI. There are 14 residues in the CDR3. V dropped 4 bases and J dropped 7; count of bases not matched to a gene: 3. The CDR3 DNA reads TGTGCCAGCAGTTTAACTAGCGGGAGAAATGAGCAGTTCTTC. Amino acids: CASSLTSGRNEQFF.

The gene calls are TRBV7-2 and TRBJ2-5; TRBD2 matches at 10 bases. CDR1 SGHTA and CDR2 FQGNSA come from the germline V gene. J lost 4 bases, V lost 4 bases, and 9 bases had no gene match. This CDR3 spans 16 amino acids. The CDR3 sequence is CASSWISASGGETQYF. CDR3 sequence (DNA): TGTGCCAGCAGCTGGATATCGGCTAGCGGGGGAGAGACCCAGTACTTC.

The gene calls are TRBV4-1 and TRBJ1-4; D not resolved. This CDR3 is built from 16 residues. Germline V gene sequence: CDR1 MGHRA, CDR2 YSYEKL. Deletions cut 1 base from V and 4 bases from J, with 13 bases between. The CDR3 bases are TGCGCCAGCAGCCAAGTAATGGGTCCCTATAATGAAAAACTGTTTTTT. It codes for CASSQVMGPYNEKLFF.

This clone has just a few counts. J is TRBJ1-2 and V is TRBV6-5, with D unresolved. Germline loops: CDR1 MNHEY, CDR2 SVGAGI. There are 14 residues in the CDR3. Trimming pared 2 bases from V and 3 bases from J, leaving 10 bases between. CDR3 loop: CASSYGVGHYGYTF. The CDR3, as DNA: TGTGCCAGCAGTTACGGGGTCGGTCACTATGGCTACACCTTC.

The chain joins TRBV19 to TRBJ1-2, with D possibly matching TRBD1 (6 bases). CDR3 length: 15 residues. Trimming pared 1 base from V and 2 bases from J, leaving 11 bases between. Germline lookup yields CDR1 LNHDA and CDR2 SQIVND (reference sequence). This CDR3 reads CASSIGSTGNYGYTF. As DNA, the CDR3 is TGTGCCAGTAGTATAGGTTCGACAGGAAACTATGGCTACACCTTC. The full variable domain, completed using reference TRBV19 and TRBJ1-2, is DGGITQSPKYLFRKEGQNVTLSCEQNLNHDAMYWYRQDPGQGLRLIYYSQIVNDFQKGDIAEGYSVSREKKESFPLTVTSAQKNPTAFYLCASSIGSTGNYGYTFGSGTRLTVV.

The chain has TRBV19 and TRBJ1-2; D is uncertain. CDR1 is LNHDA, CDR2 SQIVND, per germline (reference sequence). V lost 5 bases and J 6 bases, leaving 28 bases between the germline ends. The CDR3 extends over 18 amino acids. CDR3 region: CASSDPGSSSGTGHGYTF. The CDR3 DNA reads TGTGCCAGTAGTGATCCCGGGTCCTCTTCGGGCACTGGCCATGGCTACACCTTC.

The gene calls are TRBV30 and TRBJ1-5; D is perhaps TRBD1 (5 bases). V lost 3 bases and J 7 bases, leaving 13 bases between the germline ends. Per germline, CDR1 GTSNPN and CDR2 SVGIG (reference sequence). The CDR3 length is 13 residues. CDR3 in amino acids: CAWRESGGQPQHF. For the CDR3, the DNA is TGTGCCTGGAGGGAGTCTGGGGGACAGCCCCAGCATTTT.